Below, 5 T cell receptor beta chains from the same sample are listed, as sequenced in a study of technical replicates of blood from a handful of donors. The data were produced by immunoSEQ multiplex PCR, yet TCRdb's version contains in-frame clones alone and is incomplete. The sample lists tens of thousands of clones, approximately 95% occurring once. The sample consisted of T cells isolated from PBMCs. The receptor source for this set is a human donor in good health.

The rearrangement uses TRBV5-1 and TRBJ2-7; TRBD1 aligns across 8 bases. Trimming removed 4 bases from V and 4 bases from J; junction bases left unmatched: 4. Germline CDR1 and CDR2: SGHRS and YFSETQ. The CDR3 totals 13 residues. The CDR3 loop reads CASSGDRRYEQYF. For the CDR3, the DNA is TGCGCCAGCAGCGGGGACAGGAGGTACGAGCAGTACTTC.

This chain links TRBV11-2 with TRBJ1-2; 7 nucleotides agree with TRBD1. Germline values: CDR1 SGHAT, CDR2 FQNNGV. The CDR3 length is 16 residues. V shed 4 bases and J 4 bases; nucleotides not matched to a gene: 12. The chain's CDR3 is CASSSPRTGRGYGYTF. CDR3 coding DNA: TGTGCCAGCAGCTCCCCCCGGACAGGCAGGGGCTATGGCTACACCTTC.

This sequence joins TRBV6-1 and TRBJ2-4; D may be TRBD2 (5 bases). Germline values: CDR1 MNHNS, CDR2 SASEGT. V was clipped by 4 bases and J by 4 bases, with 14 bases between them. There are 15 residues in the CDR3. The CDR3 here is CASSVGGPSKNIQYF. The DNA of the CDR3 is TGTGCCAGCAGTGTAGGAGGACCGTCGAAAAACATTCAGTACTTC.

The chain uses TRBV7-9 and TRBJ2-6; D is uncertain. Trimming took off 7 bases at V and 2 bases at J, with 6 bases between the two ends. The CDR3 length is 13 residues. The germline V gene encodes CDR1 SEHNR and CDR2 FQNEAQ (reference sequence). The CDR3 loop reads CASTGPGANVLTF. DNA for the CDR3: TGTGCCAGCACCGGTCCTGGGGCCAACGTCCTGACTTTC.

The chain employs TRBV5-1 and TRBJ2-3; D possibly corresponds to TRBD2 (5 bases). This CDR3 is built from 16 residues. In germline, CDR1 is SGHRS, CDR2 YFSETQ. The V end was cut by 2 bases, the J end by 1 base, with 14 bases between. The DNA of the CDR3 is TGCGCCAGCAGCTTACAAGGGTCCGGGGGCACAGATACGCAGTATTTT. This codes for CASSLQGSGGTDTQYF. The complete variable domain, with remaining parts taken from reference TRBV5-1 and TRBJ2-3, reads KAGVTQTPRYLIKTRGQQVTLSCSPISGHRSVSWYQQTPGQGLQFLFEYFSETQRNKGNFPGRFSGRQFSNSRSEMNVSTLELGDSALYLCASSLQGSGGTDTQYFGPGTRLTVL.